The 14 T cell receptor beta chains given below trace back to one sample, sequenced in a study of blood T cell repertoires in COVID-19. TCRdb's copy holds only in-frame clones and misses some; the assay was immunoSEQ multiplex PCR. The sample lists around 230,000 clones, approximately 90% seen once, with roughly 10% in the top ten. Sequencing was carried out using peripheral blood. All receptors come from a man aged 50 to 59 with COVID-19, enrolled during active disease.

The chain recombines TRBV4-3 with TRBJ2-3; the D gene is possibly TRBD2 (6 bases). From germline, CDR1 is LGHNA and CDR2 YSLEER. The CDR3 has 16 residues. Trimming cost V 1 base and J 2 bases, with 13 bases left between them. The CDR3 reads CASSQGTRGYTDTQYF. The DNA of the CDR3 is TGCGCCAGCAGCCAAGGGACGCGGGGCTACACAGATACGCAGTATTTT.

The genes are TRBV9 and TRBJ2-1, with 10 bases matching TRBD1. From germline, CDR1 is SGDLS and CDR2 YYNGEE. With V trimmed by 4 bases and J by 4 bases, 8 bases remained unmatched. This CDR3 is 16 amino acids long. CDR3 coding DNA: TGTGCCAGCAGCCCTGAAGCGGGACAGGGGTACAATGAGCAGTTCTTC. It codes for CASSPEAGQGYNEQFF.

The chain carries TRBV4-3 and TRBJ1-1, with D uncertain. Trimming stripped 2 bases from V and 1 base from J, with 17 bases between. Germline CDR1 is LGHNA and CDR2 is YSLEER. The CDR3 contains 17 residues. CDR3 region: CASSQFLPPGTNTEAFF. The CDR3 coding sequence is TGCGCCAGCAGCCAATTTCTCCCCCCAGGCACGAACACTGAAGCTTTCTTT.

The chain combines TRBV18 with TRBJ2-7; 11 positions agree with TRBD1. Germline values: CDR1 KGHSH, CDR2 LQKENI. Germline trimming cut 3 bases from V and 3 bases from J; bases unmatched to any gene: 4. The CDR3 runs to 15 residues. CDR3 sequence reads: CASSPRTGGGYEQYF. The CDR3 DNA reads TGTGCCAGCTCACCGCGGACAGGGGGCGGCTACGAGCAGTACTTC.

The chain employs TRBV9 and TRBJ2-1; 8 bases line up with TRBD2. The CDR3 is 16 amino acids. Germline values: CDR1 SGDLS, CDR2 YYNGEE. The junction had 7 bases not matched to a gene; V was cut back by 0 bases and J by 5 bases. CDR3: CASSVESAGVDNEQFF. The CDR3 DNA sequence: TGTGCCAGCAGCGTAGAATCAGCGGGGGTGGACAATGAGCAGTTCTTC.

The chain uses TRBV7-2 and TRBJ2-2; 10 bases are a match to TRBD1. The V segment lost 4 bases and the J segment 3 bases; nucleotides outside the gene matches: 8. This CDR3 has 17 amino acids. Germline-derived CDR1 and CDR2 are SGHTA and FQGNSA. CDR3 region: CASSSIAGQGYTGELFF. The CDR3 DNA sequence: TGTGCCAGCAGCTCAATAGCGGGACAGGGGTACACCGGGGAGCTGTTTTTT.

CDR3 nucleotide sequence: TGCGCCAGCAGGGTTACTCTTGAGTTCACAGGGCACTACGAGCAGTACTTC. It encodes CASRVTLEFTGHYEQYF. The chain employs TRBV5-1 and TRBJ2-7; D may be TRBD1 (6 bases). The CDR3 loop spans 17 amino acids. V lost 5 bases, J lost 3 bases, and 24 bases lay in between. In germline, CDR1 is SGHRS, CDR2 YFSETQ.

The chain employs TRBV4-1 and TRBJ2-1, with TRBD2 matching 10 bases. The J segment lost 5 bases and the V segment lost 0 bases, leaving 4 bases of the junction unmatched. CDR1 and CDR2 (germline): MGHRA, YSYEKL. The CDR3 totals 16 residues. DNA of the CDR3: TGCGCCAGCAGCCAAGAAGGCCTAGCGGGAGACAATGAGCAGTTCTTC. Translation: CASSQEGLAGDNEQFF.

This chain uses TRBV19 with TRBJ1-5; 7 bases align to TRBD1. The junction had 1 base not matched to a gene; V was cut back by 4 bases and J by 4 bases. CDR3 length equals 13 residues. Germline V CDR1 and CDR2: LNHDA, SQIVND (reference sequence). The CDR3 region has the DNA TGTGCCAGTAGTACGGGACAGAATCAGCCCCAGCATTTT. Protein product: CASSTGQNQPQHF.

V is TRBV6-5 and J is TRBJ1-2; no clear D. Trimming took 6 bases from V and 4 from J, leaving 6 bases between them. The CDR3 loop spans 11 amino acids. Germline V lookup: CDR1 MNHEY, CDR2 SVGAGI. The CDR3 bases are TGTGCCAGCAGCTCCGGCTATGGCTACACCTTC. Its translation: CASSSGYGYTF.

V and J are TRBV7-9 and TRBJ2-5, with TRBD1 matching 8 bases. CDR3 length: 14 residues. The germline gives CDR1 SEHNR, CDR2 FQNEAQ (reference sequence). Unmatched junction bases numbered 6, after V lost 4 bases and J lost 5 bases. CDR3 coding DNA: TGTGCCAGCAGCTCCGGACAGGGCGGGGAGACCCAGTACTTC. Translation: CASSSGQGGETQYF.

The rearrangement joins TRBV7-3 to TRBJ2-5, with D possibly being TRBD1 (5 bases). Germline V gene sequence: CDR1 SGHTA, CDR2 FQGTGA. The CDR3 has 16 amino acids. Trimming removed 2 bases at V and 2 bases at J, with 15 bases between. The CDR3 DNA follows: TGTGCCAGCAGCTTAGGGGCAACCCCCTTACAAGAGACCCAGTACTTC. Residues: CASSLGATPLQETQYF. Drawing the rest from reference TRBV7-3 and TRBJ2-5, the complete variable domain is GAGVSQTPSNKVTEKGKYVELRCDPISGHTALYWYRQSLGQGPEFLIYFQGTGAADDSGLPNDRFFAVRPEGSVSTLKIQRTERGDSAVYLCASSLGATPLQETQYFGPGTRLLVL.

This chain uses TRBV24-1 with TRBJ1-5; no reliable D call. CDR1 is KGHDR, CDR2 SFDVKD, per germline. V gave up 0 bases and J gave up 5 bases, with 10 bases separating them. The CDR3 totals 15 residues. CDR3 in DNA: TGTGCCACCAGTGATTTGCGGCAGCGGGATCAGCCCCAGCATTTT. Protein product: CATSDLRQRDQPQHF.

The chain uses TRBV2 and TRBJ1-2; D is ambiguous. V lost 10 bases, J lost 4 bases, and 22 bases lay in between. Germline lookup yields CDR1 SNHLY and CDR2 FYNNEI. The CDR3 runs 15 residues. The CDR3, as DNA: TGTGCCACCTCACCTCCGGGATCCCTTAGCTATGGCTACACCTTC. It translates to CATSPPGSLSYGYTF.